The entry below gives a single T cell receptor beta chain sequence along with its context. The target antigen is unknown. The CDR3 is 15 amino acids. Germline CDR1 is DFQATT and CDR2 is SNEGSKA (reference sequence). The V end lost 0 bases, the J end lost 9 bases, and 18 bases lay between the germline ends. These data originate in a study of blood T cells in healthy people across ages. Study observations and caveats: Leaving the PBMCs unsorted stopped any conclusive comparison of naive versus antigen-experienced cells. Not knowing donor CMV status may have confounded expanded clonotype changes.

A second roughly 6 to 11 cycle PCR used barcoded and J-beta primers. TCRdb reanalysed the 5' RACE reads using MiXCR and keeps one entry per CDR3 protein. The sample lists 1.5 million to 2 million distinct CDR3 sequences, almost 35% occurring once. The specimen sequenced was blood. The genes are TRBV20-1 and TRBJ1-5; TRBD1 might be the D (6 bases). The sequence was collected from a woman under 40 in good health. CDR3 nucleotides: TGCAGTGCTAGAGATTCTTTGGACAGCGCTCGGCCCCAGCATTTT. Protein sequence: CSARDSLDSARPQHF.